The source of this T cell receptor (beta chain) is a study of graft-versus-host responses after intestinal transplantation. Study-level information: Each of the recipients got a multivisceral, liver-intestinal, or isolated intestinal transplant. Each patient got anti-thymocyte globulin induction, then tacrolimus and steroids for roughly 3 years.

For this clone: This sample also contains other DNA sequences that code for the same CDR3.

This table comes from immunoSEQ multiplex PCR, and its TCRdb copy is limited to in-frame clones, with some not included. The sample gives roughly 8,400 clones, approximately 79% of which show up once; roughly 30% is in the top ten. The CDR3 contains 16 residues. The ends lost 4 bases at V and 7 bases at J; junction bases unmatched: 11. Per germline, CDR1 SEHNR and CDR2 FQNEAQ (reference sequence). Lymphocytes from graft epithelium and lamina propria were isolated. Sequenced material: ileum tissue, taken around 490 days after intestinal transplant. J is TRBJ2-2 and V is TRBV7-9; 8 bases are shared with TRBD1. The source is a human patient who received an intestinal transplant, so some T cells may come from the graft donor. The CDR3 region is CASSSRGQDGDGELFF. DNA of the CDR3: TGTGCCAGCAGCTCGCGGGGACAGGATGGAGACGGGGAGCTGTTTTTT. The full variable domain, with the rest looked up from reference TRBV7-9 and TRBJ2-2, is DTGVSQNPRHKITKRGQNVTFRCDPISEHNRLYWYRQTLGQGPEFLTYFQNEAQLEKSRLLSDRFSAERPKGSFSTLEIQRTEQGDSAMYLCASSSRGQDGDGELFFGEGSRLTVL.